This T cell receptor beta chain was identified during a study of CD4 T cells in relation to SARS-CoV-2 and coronaviruses. Using immunoSEQ multiplex PCR, the repertoire was profiled, and TCRdb retains in-frame clones only, with some absent. The table lists tens of thousands of clones, 78% of them singletons. The CDR3 spans 14 residues. Germline lookup yields CDR1 SGHRS and CDR2 YFSETQ. J gave up 5 bases and V 4 bases, and 3 bases lay outside the gene matches. CD4+ T cells from unexposed donors were obtained before the COVID-19 pandemic (2011-2018). The cells were cultured for under twelve days before CD4+ T cells were isolated. The table lists this clone with a few counts. Its target is not known.

The V and J genes are TRBV5-1 and TRBJ2-7, with 13 bases aligning to TRBD2. Sequencing input: CD4+ T cells from PBMCs, cultured in vitro. This TCR was recovered from a human donor in good health. DNA of the CDR3: TGCGCCAGCAGCCCAGGACTAGCGGGAGACGAGCAGTACTTC. Amino acids: CASSPGLAGDEQYF.